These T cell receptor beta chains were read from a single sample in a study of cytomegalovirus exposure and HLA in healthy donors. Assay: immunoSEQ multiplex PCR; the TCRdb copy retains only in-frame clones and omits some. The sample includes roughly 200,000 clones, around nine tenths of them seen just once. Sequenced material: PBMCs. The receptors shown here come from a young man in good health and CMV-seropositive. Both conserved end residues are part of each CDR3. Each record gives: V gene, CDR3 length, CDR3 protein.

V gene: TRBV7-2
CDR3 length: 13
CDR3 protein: CASSLGTAGELFF

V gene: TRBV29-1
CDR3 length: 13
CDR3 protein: CSVEGAGPYEQYF

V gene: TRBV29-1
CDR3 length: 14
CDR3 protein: CSVLTGSGGNTIYF

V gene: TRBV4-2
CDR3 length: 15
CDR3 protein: CASSQGLVSTDTQYF

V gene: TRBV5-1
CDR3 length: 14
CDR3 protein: CASSTRTGDTEAFF

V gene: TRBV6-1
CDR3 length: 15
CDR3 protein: CASTSGTAFRYGYTF

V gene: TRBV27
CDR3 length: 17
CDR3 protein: CASSFTGTSGSTGELFF

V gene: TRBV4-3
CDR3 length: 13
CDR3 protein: CASSQEVNQPQHF

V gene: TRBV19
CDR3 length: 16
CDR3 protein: CASSPSTATNTGELFF

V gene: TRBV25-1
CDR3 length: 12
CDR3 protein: CAALGPDYGYTF

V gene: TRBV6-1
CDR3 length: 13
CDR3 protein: CASSDWGSYEQYF

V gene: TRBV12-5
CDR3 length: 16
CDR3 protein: CASGKAGTGIHQPQHF

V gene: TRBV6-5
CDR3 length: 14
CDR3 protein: CASSYSAKAYEQYF

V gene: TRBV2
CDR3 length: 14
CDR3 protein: CASRKPGQQYEQYF

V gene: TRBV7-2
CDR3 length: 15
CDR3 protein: CASSFLQGRSSPLHF

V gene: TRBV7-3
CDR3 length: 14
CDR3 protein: CASSLRGGDTEAFF

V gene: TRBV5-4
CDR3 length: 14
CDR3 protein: CASSQDRANQPQHF

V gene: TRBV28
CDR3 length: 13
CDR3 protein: CASGNTGREKLFF

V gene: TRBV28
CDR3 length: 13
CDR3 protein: CASTPGLNSPLHF

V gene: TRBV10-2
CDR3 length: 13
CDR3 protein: CASSASGDQPQHF

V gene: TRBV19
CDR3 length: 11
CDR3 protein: CASRSGDTQYF

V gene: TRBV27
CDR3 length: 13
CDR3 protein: CASSSGPGNTIYF

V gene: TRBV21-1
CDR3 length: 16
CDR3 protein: CASSNNARNSNQPQHF

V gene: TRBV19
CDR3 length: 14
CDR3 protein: CASSISGATYEQYF

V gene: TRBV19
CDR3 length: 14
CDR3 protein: CASSTAGDSYEQYF

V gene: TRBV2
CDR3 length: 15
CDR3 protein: CASSRNLGTGYGYTF

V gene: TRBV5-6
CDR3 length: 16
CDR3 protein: CASSFMVRTESYGYTF

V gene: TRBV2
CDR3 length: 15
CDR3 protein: CASRNRVRRTDTQYF

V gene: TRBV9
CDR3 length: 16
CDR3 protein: CASSALIGDLQETQYF

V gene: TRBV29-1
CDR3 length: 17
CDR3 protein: CSVARGQGAGANYGYTF

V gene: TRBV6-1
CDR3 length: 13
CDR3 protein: CASSETDDTEAFF

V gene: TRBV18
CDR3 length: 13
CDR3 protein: CASQSSYNSPLHF

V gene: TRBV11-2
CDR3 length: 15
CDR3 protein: CASSFGQGATDTQYF

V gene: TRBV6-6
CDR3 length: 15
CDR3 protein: CASSYSGLLTDTQYF

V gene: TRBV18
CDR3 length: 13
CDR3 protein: CASSLDRRYEQYF